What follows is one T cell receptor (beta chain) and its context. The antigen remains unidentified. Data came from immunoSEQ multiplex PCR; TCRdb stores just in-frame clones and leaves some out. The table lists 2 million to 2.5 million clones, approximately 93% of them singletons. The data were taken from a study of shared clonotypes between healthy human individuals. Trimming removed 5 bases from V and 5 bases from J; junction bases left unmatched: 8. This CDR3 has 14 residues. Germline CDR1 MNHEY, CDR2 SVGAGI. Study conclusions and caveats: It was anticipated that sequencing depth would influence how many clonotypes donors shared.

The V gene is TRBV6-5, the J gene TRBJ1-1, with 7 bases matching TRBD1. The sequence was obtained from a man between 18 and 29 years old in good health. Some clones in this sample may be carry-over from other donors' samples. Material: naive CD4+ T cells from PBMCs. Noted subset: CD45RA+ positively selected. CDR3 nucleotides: TGTGCCAGCAGTCTATCAGGGGGTAGGACTGAAGCTTTCTTT. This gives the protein CASSLSGGRTEAFF.